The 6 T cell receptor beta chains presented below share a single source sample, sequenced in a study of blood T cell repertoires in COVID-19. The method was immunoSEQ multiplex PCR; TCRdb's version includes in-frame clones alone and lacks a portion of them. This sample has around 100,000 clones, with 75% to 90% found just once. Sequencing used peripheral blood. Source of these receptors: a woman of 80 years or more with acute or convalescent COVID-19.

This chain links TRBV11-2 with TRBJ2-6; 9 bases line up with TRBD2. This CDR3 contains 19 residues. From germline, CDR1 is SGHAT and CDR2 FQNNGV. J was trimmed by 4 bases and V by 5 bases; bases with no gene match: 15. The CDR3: CASSITPTRGGEGANVLTF. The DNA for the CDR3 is TGTGCCAGCAGCATAACCCCTACTCGCGGGGGGGAGGGGGCCAACGTCCTGACTTTC.

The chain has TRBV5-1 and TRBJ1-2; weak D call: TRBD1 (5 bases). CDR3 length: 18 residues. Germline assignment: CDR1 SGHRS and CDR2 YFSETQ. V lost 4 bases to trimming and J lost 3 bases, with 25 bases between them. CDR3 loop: CASSTHGGYLGSDYGYTF. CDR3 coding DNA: TGCGCCAGCAGCACGCACGGGGGGTATCTGGGTTCGGACTATGGCTACACCTTC.

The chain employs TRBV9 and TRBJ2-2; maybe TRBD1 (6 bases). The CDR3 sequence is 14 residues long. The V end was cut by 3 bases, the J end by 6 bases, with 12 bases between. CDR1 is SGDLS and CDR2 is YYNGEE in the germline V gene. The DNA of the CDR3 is TGTGCCAGCAGCGCCCCCGAGGGGGCCGGGGAGCTGTTTTTT. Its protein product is CASSAPEGAGELFF.

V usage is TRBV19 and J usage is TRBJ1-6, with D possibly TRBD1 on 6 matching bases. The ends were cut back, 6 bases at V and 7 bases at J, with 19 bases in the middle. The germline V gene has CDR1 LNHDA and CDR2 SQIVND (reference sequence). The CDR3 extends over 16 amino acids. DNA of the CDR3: TGTGCCAGTAGAATCAACCCGGGACAATCAAATTCACCCCTCCACTTT. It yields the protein CASRINPGQSNSPLHF.

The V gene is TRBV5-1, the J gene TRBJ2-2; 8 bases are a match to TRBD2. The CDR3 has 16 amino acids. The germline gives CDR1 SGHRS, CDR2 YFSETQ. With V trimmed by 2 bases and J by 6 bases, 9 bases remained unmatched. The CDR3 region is CASSLSGLGGSGELFF. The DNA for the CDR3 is TGCGCCAGCAGCTTATCGGGACTAGGGGGATCCGGGGAGCTGTTTTTT.

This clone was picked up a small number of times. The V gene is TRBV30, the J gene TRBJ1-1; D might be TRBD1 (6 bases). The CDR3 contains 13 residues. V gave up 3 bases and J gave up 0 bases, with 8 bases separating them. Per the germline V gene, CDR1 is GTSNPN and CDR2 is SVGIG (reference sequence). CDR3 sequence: CAWRRGMNTEAFF. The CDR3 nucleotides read TGTGCCTGGAGGAGGGGGATGAACACTGAAGCTTTCTTT.